These 30 T cell receptor beta chains were sequenced from one sample in a study of blood T cells in healthy people across ages. Alongside a J-beta primer mix, a sample-barcoded 5' primer served in a second PCR lasting roughly 7 to 12 cycles. TCRdb reprocessed the 5' RACE reads with MiXCR, giving one entry per CDR3 protein. The table includes roughly 500,000 distinct CDR3 sequences, 27% detected once. Material for sequencing was blood. Receptor source: a woman aged 70 to 79 in good health.

This clonotype was found a few times. This chain connects TRBV14 to TRBJ2-1; D is perhaps TRBD2 (6 bases). The CDR3 has 16 amino acids. CDR1 is SGHDN and CDR2 is FVKESK in the germline V gene. The germline V and J ends were trimmed by 3 bases and 4 bases, with 16 bases remaining between them. CDR3 sequence reads: CASSHGTAGFYNEQFF. The CDR3 DNA is TGTGCCAGCAGCCACGGGACGGCGGGGTTTTACAATGAGCAGTTCTTC. Full variable domain (outside the CDR3, taken from reference TRBV14 and TRBJ2-1): EAGVTQFPSHSVIEKGQTVTLRCDPISGHDNLYWYRRVMGKEIKFLLHFVKESKQDESGMPNNRFLAERTGGTYSTLKVQPAELEDSGVYFCASSHGTAGFYNEQFFGPGTRLTVL.

This clonotype was seen a few times. J is TRBJ2-7 and V is TRBV7-2, with a weak D call TRBD2 (6 bases). The germline V gene encodes CDR1 SGHTA and CDR2 FQGNSA. This CDR3 has 16 amino acids. Trimming cost V 3 bases and J 0 bases, with 15 bases left between them. CDR3 bases: TGTGCCAGCAGCTTCCGGGCTAGCGAAAGCTCCTACGAGCAGTACTTC. It specifies CASSFRASESSYEQYF.

This clonotype was counted only a few times. The gene calls are TRBV5-1 and TRBJ2-5, with D perhaps TRBD1 (6 bases). Germline V gene data show CDR1 as SGHRS and CDR2 as YFSETQ. The V and J ends lost 5 bases and 5 bases respectively, with 13 bases between them. This CDR3 is built from 13 residues. The CDR3 loop is CASRRGGYETQYF. The CDR3 nucleotides read TGCGCCAGCAGACGAGGGGGTTACGAGACCCAGTACTTC.

DNA for the CDR3: TGTGCCAGCAGAGGACAGGGTGAAAACATTCAGTACTTC. It is translated as CASRGQGENIQYF. This rearrangement joins TRBV4-2 to TRBJ2-4; 8 positions match TRBD1. From germline, CDR1 is LGHNA and CDR2 YNFKEQ. The CDR3 runs 13 residues. V lost 6 bases and J lost 5; bases outside the gene matches: 3.

This clonotype was counted only a few times. CDR3 protein: CATSDLGAGVSSYNEQFF. In DNA, the CDR3 is TGTGCCACCAGTGATTTGGGAGCCGGGGTCAGCTCCTACAATGAGCAGTTCTTC. The chain is built from TRBV24-1 and TRBJ2-1, with D possibly matching TRBD2 (5 bases). The CDR3 length is 18 residues. Germline V lookup: CDR1 KGHDR, CDR2 SFDVKD. V was cut by 0 bases and J by 0 bases, with 14 bases left in between.

The DNA of the CDR3 is TGCAGTGCTCGCTCAGGGCCAGGGTTCGACGAGCAGTACTTC. Translated, it gives CSARSGPGFDEQYF. The chain joins TRBV20-1 to TRBJ2-7; D is perhaps TRBD1 (5 bases). The V and J ends lost 5 bases and 5 bases respectively, with 19 bases between them. The CDR3 sequence is 14 residues long. The V gene's germline CDR1 is DFQATT and CDR2 SNEGSKA (reference sequence).

The chain links TRBV5-1 to TRBJ2-3, with 9 bases fitting TRBD1. Germline assignment: CDR1 SGHRS and CDR2 YFSETQ. The CDR3 contains 18 residues. V was clipped by 1 base and J by 3 bases; unmatched bases: 12. In DNA form, the CDR3 reads TGCGCCAGCAGCTTGAATCTAGCGAACAGGGGGCTGACAGATACGCAGTATTTT. As protein: CASSLNLANRGLTDTQYF.

Only a few counts were recorded for this clonotype. At one of its ends the junction is not consistent with the germline gene, which may arise from a read error. The chain recombines TRBV5-6 with TRBJ1-4; D is perhaps TRBD1 (5 bases). This CDR3 is built from 13 residues. CDR1 is SGHDT, CDR2 YYEEEE, per germline. This chain's CDR3 is CASSLGGREKLLF. CDR3 DNA: TGTGCCAGCAGCTTGGGGGGACGTGAAAAACTGCTTTTT. Full variable domain (outside the CDR3, taken from reference TRBV5-6 and TRBJ1-4): DAGVTQSPTHLIKTRGQQVTLRCSPKSGHDTVSWYQQALGQGPQFIFQYYEEEERQRGNFPDRFSGHQFPNYSSELNVNALLLGDSALYLCASSLGGREKLLFGSGTQLSVL.

The chain links TRBV4-3 to TRBJ2-5, with 12 bases lining up with TRBD2. The J call may be in error: the DNA end matches TRBJ2-1 better. The germline CDR1 and CDR2 sequences are LGHNA and YSLEER. This CDR3 region has 18 residues. The CDR3 protein is CASSQVTSGGLVYNEQFF. The CDR3 DNA reads as TGCGCCAGCAGCCAAGTGACTAGCGGGGGCCTTGTTTACAATGAGCAGTTCTTC.

This clonotype was picked up a small number of times. For the CDR3, the DNA is TGTGCCAGCAGCTGGACAGGACCGATCTCCTACGAGCAGTACTTC. As protein: CASSWTGPISYEQYF. The gene calls are TRBV11-3 and TRBJ2-7, with 7 positions matching TRBD1. Unmatched junction bases numbered 6, after V lost 4 bases and J lost 0 bases. Germline V gene lookup returns CDR1 SGHNT and CDR2 YENEEA. This CDR3 has 15 residues.

The rearrangement uses TRBV6-1 and TRBJ2-7; unclear D gene. Germline CDR1 MNHNS, CDR2 SASEGT. V gave up 2 bases and J gave up 2 bases, with 13 bases separating them. This CDR3 has 15 residues. As DNA, the CDR3 is TGTGCCAGCAGTGAATCCCGCATGAATCCCTACGAGCAGTACTTC. It yields the protein CASSESRMNPYEQYF.

The chain is built from TRBV27 and TRBJ2-5; 10 bases map to TRBD2. Per germline, CDR1 MNHEY and CDR2 SMNVEV (reference sequence). Unmatched junction bases numbered 9, after V lost 4 bases and J lost 1 base. The CDR3 length is 17 residues. The CDR3 sequence: CASSSRRLAGGQETQYF. The CDR3 nucleotides are TGTGCCAGCAGTTCCCGGCGGTTAGCGGGGGGCCAAGAGACCCAGTACTTC.

The rearrangement links TRBV6-5 to TRBJ2-5; 14 nucleotides agree with TRBD2. Germline V lookup: CDR1 MNHEY, CDR2 SVGAGI. The CDR3 contains 14 residues. V shed 8 bases and J 4 bases; nucleotides not matched to a gene: 3. The CDR3 reads CASGGLAGGETQYF. CDR3 nucleotide sequence: TGTGCCAGCGGCGGACTAGCGGGGGGAGAGACCCAGTACTTC.

The V call is TRBV20-1, the J call TRBJ2-3, with 13 bases identical to TRBD2. The trim removed 3 bases at V and 2 bases at J, leaving 8 bases unmatched. This CDR3 is built from 17 residues. Germline-derived CDR1 and CDR2 are DFQATT and SNEGSKA (reference sequence). DNA for the CDR3: TGCAGTGCTAGGGACCCGGGACTAGCGGGGCCCACAGATACGCAGTATTTT. Translation gives CSARDPGLAGPTDTQYF.

The CDR3 sequence is CASSFRWTSGPYEQYF. The CDR3 coding sequence is TGTGCCAGCAGCTTCCGCTGGACTAGCGGACCCTACGAGCAGTACTTC. The chain carries TRBV11-2 and TRBJ2-7; TRBD2 matches at 10 bases. CDR3 length: 16 amino acids. Trimming took 3 bases from V and 2 from J; bases not matched to a gene: 7. CDR1 and CDR2 (germline): SGHAT, FQNNGV. Combining the CDR3 with reference TRBV11-2 and TRBJ2-7 gives the whole variable domain EAGVAQSPRYKIIEKRQSVAFWCNPISGHATLYWYQQILGQGPKLLIQFQNNGVVDDSQLPKDRFSAERLKGVDSTLKIQPAKLEDSAVYLCASSFRWTSGPYEQYFGPGTRLTVT.

This clonotype has a handful of counts. This sequence joins TRBV6-2 or TRBV6-3 and TRBJ2-1, with 10 bases aligning to TRBD2. The V gene's germline CDR1 is MNHEY and CDR2 SVGEGT. V gave up 6 bases and J gave up 5 bases; unmatched junction bases: 7. CDR3 size: 15 residues. The CDR3 bases are TGTGCCAGCAGCTTCATTAGCGGGGGGAACAATGAGCAGTTCTTC. Residues: CASSFISGGNNEQFF.

The chain recombines TRBV7-9 with TRBJ2-3; no firm D call. Looked up from germline, CDR1 is SEHNR and CDR2 is FQNEAQ (reference sequence). CDR3 size: 15 residues. The ends were cut back, 0 bases at V and 3 bases at J, with 10 bases in the middle. CDR3 region: CASSLATVSTDTQYF. CDR3 nucleotides: TGTGCCAGCAGCTTAGCGACGGTCTCGACAGATACGCAGTATTTT.

The gene calls are TRBV9 and TRBJ2-2; tentative D call: TRBD1 (6 bases). CDR1 and CDR2 (germline): SGDLS, YYNGEE. Trimming cost V 3 bases and J 10 bases, with 16 bases left between them. This CDR3 spans 14 amino acids. The CDR3 loop is CASSEGTLSEELFF. CDR3 DNA sequence: TGTGCCAGCAGCGAAGGGACACTCTCCGAGGAGCTGTTTTTT.

This clonotype was seen repeatedly, ten times or more. The genes are TRBV7-9 and TRBJ1-4; D unresolved. CDR3 length equals 16 residues. The germline V and J ends were trimmed by 7 bases and 8 bases, with 23 bases remaining between them. CDR1 SEHNR and CDR2 FQNEAQ come from the germline V gene (reference sequence). CDR3 in DNA: TGTGCCAGCACCCCTCGAGGTGGGGAGGCGCGGGAAAAACTGTTTTTT. Translating gives CASTPRGGEAREKLFF.

This sequence joins TRBV10-2 and TRBJ1-1; 10 bases align to TRBD1. After removal of 6 bases from V and 4 bases from J, the junction contained 5 bases not matched to a gene. The germline CDR1 and CDR2 sequences are WSHSY and SAAADI. The CDR3 is 14 residues long. The CDR3 nucleotides are TGCGCCAGCAGAGCGGGACAGGGGACCACTGAAGCTTTCTTT. It is translated as CASRAGQGTTEAFF.

The CDR3 reads CASSQEGGDRGDGYTF. CDR3 DNA: TGCGCCAGCAGCCAAGAAGGGGGGGACAGGGGCGATGGCTACACCTTC. The chain carries TRBV4-3 and TRBJ1-2, with 10 bases matching TRBD1. Germline V CDR1 and CDR2: LGHNA, YSLEER. This CDR3 is 16 amino acids long. With 0 bases clipped from V and 6 bases from J, the junction kept 7 bases outside the gene matches.

This clonotype occurred a few times. The rearrangement uses TRBV7-2 and TRBJ1-2; D may be TRBD1 (6 bases). V lost 7 bases and J 5 bases, leaving 26 bases between the germline ends. Germline values: CDR1 SGHTA, CDR2 FQGNSA. This CDR3 is built from 17 residues. The CDR3 reads CASTSRPGQYGSYGYTF. CDR3 nucleotide sequence: TGTGCCAGCACCTCTAGGCCCGGACAGTACGGGTCTTATGGCTACACCTTC.

There are a few counts of this clonotype. The V and J genes are TRBV28 and TRBJ2-4; 10 bases fit TRBD1. This CDR3 has 16 amino acids. Germline-derived CDR1 and CDR2 are MDHEN and SYDVKM. Trimming removed 3 bases from V and 2 bases from J; junction bases left unmatched: 4. For the CDR3, the DNA is TGTGCCAGCAGTTTTCGGACAGGGGGTCCCAAAAACATTCAGTACTTC. This translates into CASSFRTGGPKNIQYF.

This clonotype was found a few times. This chain joins TRBV7-2 and TRBJ2-7; D call uncertain. Trimming cost V 0 bases and J 5 bases, with 14 bases left between them. This CDR3 is 15 amino acids long. Germline CDR1 is SGHTA and CDR2 is FQGNSA. The CDR3 bases are TGTGCCAGCAGCTTAGCGGGTTTTACAAAGGACGAGCAGTACTTC. It yields the protein CASSLAGFTKDEQYF.

This clonotype was observed a handful of times. This sequence joins TRBV18 and TRBJ2-5, with 11 bases lining up with TRBD2. The tail of the sequence fits TRBJ2-7 better, so the J call may be wrong. CDR1 and CDR2 (germline): KGHSH, LQKENI. The CDR3 covers 16 residues. The CDR3 region has the DNA TGTGCCAGCTCAAATCAACGACTAGCGGGATCCTACGAGCAGTACTTC. Protein: CASSNQRLAGSYEQYF.

This rearrangement joins TRBV4-1 to TRBJ2-2; 11 bases are a match to TRBD2. This CDR3 contains 20 residues. After removal of 0 bases from V and 5 bases from J, the junction contained 14 bases not matched to a gene. Germline V gene sequence: CDR1 MGHRA, CDR2 YSYEKL. The CDR3 DNA reads as TGCGCCAGCAGCCAAGATACCCCCCTAGCGGGGGGATCGGGGACCGGGGAGCTGTTTTTT. Encoded protein: CASSQDTPLAGGSGTGELFF.

The chain combines TRBV4-2 with TRBJ2-3; 14 bases line up with TRBD2. This CDR3 comprises 18 residues. Looked up from germline, CDR1 is LGHNA and CDR2 is YNFKEQ. With V trimmed by 4 bases and J by 7 bases, 13 bases remained unmatched. The CDR3 region is CASSLSAPGLAGVHTQYF. CDR3 coding DNA: TGTGCCAGCAGCCTTTCCGCCCCGGGACTAGCGGGGGTGCATACGCAGTATTTT.

This clonotype showed up just a few times. The genes are TRBV14 and TRBJ1-2; TRBD1 aligns across 7 bases. Germline V CDR1 and CDR2: SGHDN, FVKESK. The CDR3 loop spans 15 amino acids. Trimming cost V 5 bases and J 1 base; bases outside gene matches: 7. CDR3 DNA: TGTGCCAGCAGCGTCCGGGACAGAGTTAACTATGGCTACACCTTC. This translates into CASSVRDRVNYGYTF. The variable domain in full, completed from reference TRBV14 and TRBJ1-2, reads EAGVTQFPSHSVIEKGQTVTLRCDPISGHDNLYWYRRVMGKEIKFLLHFVKESKQDESGMPNNRFLAERTGGTYSTLKVQPAELEDSGVYFCASSVRDRVNYGYTFGSGTRLTVV.

This clonotype was recorded at least ten times. V usage is TRBV5-6 and J usage is TRBJ1-5; D unclear. Germline V lookup: CDR1 SGHDT, CDR2 YYEEEE. The V end lost 2 bases, the J end lost 4 bases, and 4 bases lay between the germline ends. This CDR3 has 12 residues. The CDR3 spells CASSFRNQPQHF. For the CDR3, the DNA is TGTGCCAGCAGCTTCAGAAATCAGCCCCAGCATTTT.

The chain recombines TRBV7-3 with TRBJ1-1; 11 bases map to TRBD1. V was pared by 8 bases and J by 5 bases, with 4 bases of the junction left unmatched. Looked up from germline, CDR1 is SGHTA and CDR2 is FQGTGA. The CDR3 has 13 amino acids. CDR3 sequence reads: CASQRDRGTEAFF. The CDR3 DNA is TGTGCCAGCCAACGGGACAGGGGGACTGAAGCTTTCTTT.